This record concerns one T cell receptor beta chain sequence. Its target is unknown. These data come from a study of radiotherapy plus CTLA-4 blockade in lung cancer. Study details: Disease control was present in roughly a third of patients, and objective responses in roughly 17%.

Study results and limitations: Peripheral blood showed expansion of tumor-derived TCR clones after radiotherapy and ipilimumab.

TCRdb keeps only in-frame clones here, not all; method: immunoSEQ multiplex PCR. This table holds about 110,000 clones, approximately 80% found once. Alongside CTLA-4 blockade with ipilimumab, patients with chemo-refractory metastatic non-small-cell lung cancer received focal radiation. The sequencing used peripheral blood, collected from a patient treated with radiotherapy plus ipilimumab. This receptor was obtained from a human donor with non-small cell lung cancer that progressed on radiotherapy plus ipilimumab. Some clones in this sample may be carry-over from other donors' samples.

The CDR3 DNA is TGTGCCAGCAGCTTAACTGGTCAGCCGTTCACAGATACGCAGTATTTT. Its translation: CASSLTGQPFTDTQYF. The chain employs TRBV7-3 and TRBJ2-3; D is ambiguous. This CDR3 spans 16 amino acids. With 0 bases removed from V and 2 bases from J, the gap between germline ends came to 12 bases. CDR1 and CDR2 (germline): SGHTA, FQGTGA. Complete variable domain (other parts from reference TRBV7-3 and TRBJ2-3): GAGVSQTPSNKVTEKGKYVELRCDPISGHTALYWYRQSLGQGPEFLIYFQGTGAADDSGLPNDRFFAVRPEGSVSTLKIQRTERGDSAVYLCASSLTGQPFTDTQYFGPGTRLTVL.